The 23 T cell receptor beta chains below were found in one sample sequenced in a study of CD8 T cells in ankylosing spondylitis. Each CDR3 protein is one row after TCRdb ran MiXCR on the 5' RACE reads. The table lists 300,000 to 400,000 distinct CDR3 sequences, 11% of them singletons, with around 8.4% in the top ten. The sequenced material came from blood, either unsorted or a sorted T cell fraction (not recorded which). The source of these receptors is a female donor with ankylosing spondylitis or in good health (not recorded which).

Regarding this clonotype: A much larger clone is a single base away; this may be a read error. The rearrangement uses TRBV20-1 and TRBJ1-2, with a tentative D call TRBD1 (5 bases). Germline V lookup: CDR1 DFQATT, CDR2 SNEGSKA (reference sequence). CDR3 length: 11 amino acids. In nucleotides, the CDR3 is TGCGGTGCTATGGGGACGGTCGGCTACACCTTC. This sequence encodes CGAMGTVGYTF.

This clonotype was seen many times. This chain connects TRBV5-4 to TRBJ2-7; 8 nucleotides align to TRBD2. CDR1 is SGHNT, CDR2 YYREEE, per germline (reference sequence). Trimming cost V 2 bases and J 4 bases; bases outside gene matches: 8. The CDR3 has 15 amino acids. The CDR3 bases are TGTGCCAGCAGCTTAAATCCGGGAGGGGAGTACGAGCAGTACTTC. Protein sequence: CASSLNPGGEYEQYF.

The CDR3 loop is CASSLVSSNTGELFF. In DNA form, the CDR3 reads TGTGCCAGCAGCTTAGTGTCCAGTAATACCGGGGAGCTGTTTTTT. This chain connects TRBV7-9 to TRBJ2-2; D unclear. CDR3 size: 15 residues. The V and J ends lost 1 base and 5 bases respectively, with 11 bases between them. CDR1 SEHNR and CDR2 FQNEAQ come from the germline V gene (reference sequence).

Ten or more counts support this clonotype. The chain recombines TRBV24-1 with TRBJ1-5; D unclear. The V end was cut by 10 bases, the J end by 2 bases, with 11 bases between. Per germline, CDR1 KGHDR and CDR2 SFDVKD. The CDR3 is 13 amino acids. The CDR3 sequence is CATAARGNQPQHF. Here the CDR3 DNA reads TGTGCCACAGCGGCTAGGGGCAATCAGCCCCAGCATTTT.

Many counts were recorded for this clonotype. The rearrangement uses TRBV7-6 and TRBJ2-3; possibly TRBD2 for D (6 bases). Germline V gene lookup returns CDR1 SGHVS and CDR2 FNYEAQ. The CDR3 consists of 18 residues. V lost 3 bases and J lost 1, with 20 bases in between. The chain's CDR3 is CASSLAGLLSRRTDTQYF. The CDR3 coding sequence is TGTGCCAGCAGCTTGGCGGGACTTCTAAGTCGCCGCACAGATACGCAGTATTTT.

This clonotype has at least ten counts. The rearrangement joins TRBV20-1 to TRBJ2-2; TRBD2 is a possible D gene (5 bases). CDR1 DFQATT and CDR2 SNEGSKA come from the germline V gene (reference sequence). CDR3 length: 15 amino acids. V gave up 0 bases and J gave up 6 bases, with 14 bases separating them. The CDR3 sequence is CSARDPYGGPGELFF. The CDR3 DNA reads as TGCAGTGCTAGAGACCCCTACGGCGGGCCCGGGGAGCTGTTTTTT.

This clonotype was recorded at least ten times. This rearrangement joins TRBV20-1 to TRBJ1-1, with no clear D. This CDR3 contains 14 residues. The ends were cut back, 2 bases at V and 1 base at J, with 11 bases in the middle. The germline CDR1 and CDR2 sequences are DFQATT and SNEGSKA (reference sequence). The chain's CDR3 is CSARLSLGNTEAFF. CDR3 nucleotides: TGCAGTGCTAGACTATCTCTGGGGAACACTGAAGCTTTCTTT.

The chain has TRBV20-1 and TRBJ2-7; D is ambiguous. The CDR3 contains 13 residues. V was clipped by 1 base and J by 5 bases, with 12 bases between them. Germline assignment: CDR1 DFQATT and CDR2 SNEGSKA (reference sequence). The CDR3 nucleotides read TGCAGTGCTAGAGGGCTGAGTCGCGACGAGCAGTACTTC. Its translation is CSARGLSRDEQYF.

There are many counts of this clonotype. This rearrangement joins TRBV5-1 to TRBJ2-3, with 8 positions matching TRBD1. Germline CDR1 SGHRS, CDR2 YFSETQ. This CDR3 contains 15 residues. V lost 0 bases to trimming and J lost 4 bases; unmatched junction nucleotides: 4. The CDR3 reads CASSLVGQGPDTQYF. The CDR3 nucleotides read TGCGCCAGCAGCTTGGTAGGACAGGGCCCAGATACGCAGTATTTT.

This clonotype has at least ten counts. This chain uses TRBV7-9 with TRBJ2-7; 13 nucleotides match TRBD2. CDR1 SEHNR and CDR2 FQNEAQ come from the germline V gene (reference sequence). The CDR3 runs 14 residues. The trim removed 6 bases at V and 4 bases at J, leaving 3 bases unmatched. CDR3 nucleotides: TGTGCCAGCAGTAAGACTAGCGGGGGGTACGAGCAGTACTTC. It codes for CASSKTSGGYEQYF.

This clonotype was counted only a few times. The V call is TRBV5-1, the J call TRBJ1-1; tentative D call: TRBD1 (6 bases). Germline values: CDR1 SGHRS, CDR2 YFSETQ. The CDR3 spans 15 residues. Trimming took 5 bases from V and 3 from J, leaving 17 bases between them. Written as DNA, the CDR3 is TGCGCCAGCAGACGCCGGGGGGGGGCGGACACTGAAGCTTTCTTT. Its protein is CASRRRGGADTEAFF.

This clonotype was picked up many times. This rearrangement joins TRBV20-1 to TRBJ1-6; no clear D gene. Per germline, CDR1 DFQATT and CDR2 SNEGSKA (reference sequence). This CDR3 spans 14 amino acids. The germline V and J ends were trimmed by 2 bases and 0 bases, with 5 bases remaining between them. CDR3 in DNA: TGCAGTGCTAGATTCGGCTCCTATAATTCACCCCTCCACTTT. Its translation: CSARFGSYNSPLHF.

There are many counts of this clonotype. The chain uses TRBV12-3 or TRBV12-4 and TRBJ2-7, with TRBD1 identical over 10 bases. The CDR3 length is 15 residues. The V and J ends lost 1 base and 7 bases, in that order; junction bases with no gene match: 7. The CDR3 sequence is CASSLGDRGPEEQYF. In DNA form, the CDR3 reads TGTGCCAGCAGTTTAGGTGACAGGGGGCCAGAAGAGCAGTACTTC.

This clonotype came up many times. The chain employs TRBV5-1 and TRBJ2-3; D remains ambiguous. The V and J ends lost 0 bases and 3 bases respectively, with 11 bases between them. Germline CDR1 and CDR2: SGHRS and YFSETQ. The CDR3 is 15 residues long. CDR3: CASSLASERTDTQYF. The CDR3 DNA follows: TGCGCCAGCAGCTTGGCCTCGGAGAGAACAGATACGCAGTATTTT.

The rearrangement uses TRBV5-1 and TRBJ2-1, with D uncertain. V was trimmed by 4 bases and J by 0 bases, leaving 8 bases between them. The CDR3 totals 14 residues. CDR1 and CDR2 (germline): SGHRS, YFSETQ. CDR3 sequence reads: CASSRNSSYNEQFF. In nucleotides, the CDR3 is TGCGCCAGCAGCAGGAACAGCTCCTACAATGAGCAGTTCTTC.

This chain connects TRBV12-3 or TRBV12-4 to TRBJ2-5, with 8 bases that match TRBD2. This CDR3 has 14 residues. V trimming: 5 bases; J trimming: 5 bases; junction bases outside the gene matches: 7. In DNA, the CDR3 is TGTGCCAGCAGTGCCTCTGGCGGGGGGGAGACCCAGTACTTC. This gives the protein CASSASGGGETQYF.

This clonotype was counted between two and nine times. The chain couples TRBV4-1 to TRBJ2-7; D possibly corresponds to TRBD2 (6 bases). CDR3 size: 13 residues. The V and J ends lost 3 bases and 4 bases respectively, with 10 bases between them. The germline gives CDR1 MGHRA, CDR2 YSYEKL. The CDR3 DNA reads TGCGCCAGCAGCCATGGGGGAGGATACGAGCAGTACTTC. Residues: CASSHGGGYEQYF.

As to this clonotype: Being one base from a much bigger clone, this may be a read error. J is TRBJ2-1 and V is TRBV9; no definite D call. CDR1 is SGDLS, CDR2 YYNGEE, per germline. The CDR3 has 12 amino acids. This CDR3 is CANSPSSNEQFF. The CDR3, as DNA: TGTGCCAACAGCCCGTCGAGCAATGAGCAGTTCTTC.

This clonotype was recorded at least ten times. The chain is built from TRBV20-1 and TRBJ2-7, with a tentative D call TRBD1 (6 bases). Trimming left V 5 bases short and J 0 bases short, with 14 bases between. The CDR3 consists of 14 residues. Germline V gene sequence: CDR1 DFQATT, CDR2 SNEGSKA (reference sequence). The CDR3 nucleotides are TGCAGTGCTCCCCGACAGGCTAGCTCCTACGAGCAGTACTTC. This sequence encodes CSAPRQASSYEQYF.

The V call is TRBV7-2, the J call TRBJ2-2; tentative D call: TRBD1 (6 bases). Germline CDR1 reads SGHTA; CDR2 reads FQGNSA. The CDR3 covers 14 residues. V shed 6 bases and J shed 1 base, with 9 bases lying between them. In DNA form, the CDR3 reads TGTGCCAGCAGGGAGACAGGGAACACCGGGGAGCTGTTTTTT. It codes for CASRETGNTGELFF.

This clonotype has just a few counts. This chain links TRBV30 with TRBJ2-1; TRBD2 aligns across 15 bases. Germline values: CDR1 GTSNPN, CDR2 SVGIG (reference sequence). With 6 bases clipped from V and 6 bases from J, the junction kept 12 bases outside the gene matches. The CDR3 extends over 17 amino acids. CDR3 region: CACTGTGTSGRINEQFF. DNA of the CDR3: TGTGCCTGCACAGGGACCGGGACTAGCGGGAGGATCAATGAGCAGTTCTTC.

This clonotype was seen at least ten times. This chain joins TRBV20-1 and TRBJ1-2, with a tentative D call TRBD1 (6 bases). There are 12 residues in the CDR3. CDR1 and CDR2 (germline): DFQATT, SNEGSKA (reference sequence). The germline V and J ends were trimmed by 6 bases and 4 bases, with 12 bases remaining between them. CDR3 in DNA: TGCAGTGCACCTGGGGGCCTCTATGGCTACACCTTC. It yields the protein CSAPGGLYGYTF.

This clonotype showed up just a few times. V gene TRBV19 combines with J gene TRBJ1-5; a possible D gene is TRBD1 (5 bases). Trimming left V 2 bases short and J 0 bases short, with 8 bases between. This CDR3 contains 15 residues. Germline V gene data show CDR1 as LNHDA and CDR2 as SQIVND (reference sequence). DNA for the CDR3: TGTGCCAGTAGTATATGGGGGTCTAGCAATCAGCCCCAGCATTTT. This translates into CASSIWGSSNQPQHF.